The 23 T cell receptor beta chains below were found in one sample sequenced in a study of blood T cell repertoires in COVID-19. The assay was immunoSEQ multiplex PCR, and TCRdb's table has in-frame clones only and misses some. This sample has a few hundred thousand clones; about 87% occur once, and the top ten carry 3.1%. The material sequenced was PBMCs or T cells enriched from blood (not recorded which). The receptor source for this set is a woman aged 40 to 50 who had been exposed to COVID-19.

The gene calls are TRBV7-8 and TRBJ1-5; 7 positions agree with TRBD1. The ends lost 2 bases at V and 7 bases at J; junction bases unmatched: 8. Per the germline V gene, CDR1 is SGHVS and CDR2 is FQNEAQ. This CDR3 region has 15 residues. CDR3 DNA sequence: TGTGCCAGCAGCTTAAGGGAGACAGGGATCCAGCCCCAGCATTTT. It codes for CASSLRETGIQPQHF. The whole variable domain, remainder taken from reference TRBV7-8 and TRBJ1-5, is GAGVSQSPRYKVAKRGQDVALRCDPISGHVSLFWYQQALGQGPEFLTYFQNEAQLDKSGLPSDRFFAERPEGSVSTLKIQRTQQEDSAVYLCASSLRETGIQPQHFGDGTRLSIL.

This rearrangement joins TRBV7-9 to TRBJ1-2; a weak D match, TRBD1 (6 bases). The CDR3 consists of 11 residues. Trimming pared 5 bases from V and 8 bases from J, leaving 9 bases between. In germline, CDR1 is SEHNR, CDR2 FQNEAQ (reference sequence). The CDR3 sequence: CASSTRGGYTF. As DNA, the CDR3 is TGTGCCAGCAGCACCAGGGGAGGCTACACCTTC. Looking up the rest from reference TRBV7-9 and TRBJ1-2 gives the full variable domain: DTGVSQNPRHKITKRGQNVTFRCDPISEHNRLYWYRQTLGQGPEFLTYFQNEAQLEKSRLLSDRFSAERPKGSFSTLEIQRTEQGDSAMYLCASSTRGGYTFGSGTRLTVV.

The chain couples TRBV6-2 or TRBV6-3 to TRBJ2-2; TRBD2 aligns across 9 bases. V lost 4 bases, J lost 5 bases, and 11 bases stayed unmatched. CDR1 MNHEY and CDR2 SVGEGT come from the germline V gene. CDR3 length: 17 residues. The CDR3: CASSLGSGGPRTGELFF. CDR3 in DNA: TGTGCCAGCAGTTTAGGCAGCGGGGGGCCGAGGACCGGGGAGCTGTTTTTT.

Points on this clone: Within the sample, other DNA sequences also encode this same CDR3. The chain has TRBV30 and TRBJ1-2, with TRBD1 identical over 7 bases. The ends lost 4 bases at V and 0 bases at J; junction bases unmatched: 2. Per the germline V gene, CDR1 is GTSNPN and CDR2 is SVGIG (reference sequence). The CDR3 runs to 13 residues. In nucleotides, the CDR3 is TGTGCCTGGAACAGGGGAGCTAACTATGGCTACACCTTC. It specifies CAWNRGANYGYTF.

The chain is built from TRBV6-5 and TRBJ1-1, with TRBD1 as a possible D gene (5 bases). The germline V gene has CDR1 MNHEY and CDR2 SVGAGI. Trimming removed 0 bases from V and 6 bases from J, with 11 bases in between. This CDR3 has 14 amino acids. The CDR3 sequence: CASSYSPGGAEAFF. CDR3 nucleotide sequence: TGTGCCAGCAGTTACTCGCCGGGAGGGGCTGAAGCTTTCTTT.

Notes on this clone: At one boundary the junction diverges from the germline segment, which might be a read error. The chain carries TRBV7-2 and TRBJ2-7; 9 bases map to TRBD2. This CDR3 contains 15 residues. Germline CDR1 SGHTA, CDR2 FQGNSA. This chain's CDR3 is CAGSELGLASDEQYF. The CDR3 DNA is TGTGCCGGCAGTGAATTGGGACTAGCTAGCGACGAGCAGTACTTC. The whole variable domain, remainder taken from reference TRBV7-2 and TRBJ2-7, is GAGVSQSPSNKVTEKGKDVELRCDPISGHTALYWYRQSLGQGLEFLIYFQGNSAPDKSGLPSDRFSAERTGGSVSTLTIQRTQQEDSAVYLCAGSELGLASDEQYFGPGTRLTVT.

The chain combines TRBV23-1 with TRBJ2-1, with 7 bases aligning to TRBD2. TRBV23-1 is classed as an ORF, of uncertain function. The CDR3 extends over 15 amino acids. V gave up 7 bases and J gave up 5 bases; unmatched junction bases: 11. CDR3 coding DNA: TGCGCCAGCATCCCGGGGCGGGGGAGCAACAATGAGCAGTTCTTC. Residues: CASIPGRGSNNEQFF.

The chain links TRBV24-1 to TRBJ2-3, with D hard to call. CDR1 KGHDR and CDR2 SFDVKD come from the germline V gene. Deletions cut 0 bases from V and 5 bases from J, with 5 bases between. This CDR3 has 13 residues. This chain's CDR3 is CATSDLGKDTQYF. The CDR3 coding sequence is TGTGCCACCAGTGATTTGGGCAAAGATACGCAGTATTTT.

Here the CDR3 reads CASSLTGGGYTF. The CDR3 DNA follows: TGTGCCAGCAGCCTGACAGGGGGTGGCTACACCTTC. This chain links TRBV3-1 (or the pseudogene TRBV3-2) with TRBJ1-2, with 9 bases lining up with TRBD1. CDR3 length: 12 residues. Germline assignment: CDR1 LGHDT and CDR2 YNNKEL (reference sequence). Germline trimming cut 4 bases from V and 7 bases from J; bases unmatched to any gene: 1.

The chain employs TRBV2 and TRBJ2-5; 8 bases are shared with TRBD2. Germline CDR1 reads SNHLY; CDR2 reads FYNNEI. V lost 6 bases to trimming and J lost 4 bases; unmatched junction nucleotides: 10. The CDR3 has 15 residues. CDR3 protein: CASSLRGGYRETQYF. The CDR3 region has the DNA TGTGCCAGCAGCCTCCGGGGGGGCTATCGAGAGACCCAGTACTTC.

The rearrangement joins TRBV12-5 to TRBJ2-7, with 11 bases that match TRBD2. The CDR3 contains 14 residues. Germline loops: CDR1 LGHNT, CDR2 FRNRAP. V shed 5 bases and J 9 bases; nucleotides not matched to a gene: 9. CDR3 in amino acids: CASGLATSGEGQYV. The CDR3 nucleotides read TGTGCTAGTGGTCTCGCGACTAGCGGGGAAGGGCAGTACGTC.

The chain's CDR3 is CASSIRRQGVRNTGELFF. CDR3 nucleotides: TGTGCCAGTAGTATAAGGAGACAGGGGGTGAGGAACACCGGGGAGCTGTTTTTT. V is TRBV19 and J is TRBJ2-2; 9 positions match TRBD1. The germline gives CDR1 LNHDA, CDR2 SQIVND (reference sequence). This CDR3 is built from 18 residues. After removal of 2 bases from V and 1 base from J, the junction contained 8 bases not matched to a gene.

The CDR3 DNA follows: TGTGCCACCAGCAGACAGGATACAAATGAAAAACTGTTTTTT. The encoded protein is CATSRQDTNEKLFF. The chain joins TRBV15 to TRBJ1-4; unclear D gene. CDR3 length equals 14 residues. CDR1 and CDR2 from the germline V gene are LNHNV and YYDKDF (reference sequence). V was trimmed by 2 bases and J by 5 bases, leaving 9 bases between them.

The chain uses TRBV18 and TRBJ1-6; TRBD1 matches 7 bases. Germline lookup yields CDR1 KGHSH and CDR2 LQKENI. The CDR3 length is 15 residues. V shed 3 bases and J 10 bases; nucleotides not matched to a gene: 9. In DNA form, the CDR3 reads TGTGCCAGCTCACCTACCACAGGGGTCGGCTCACCCCTCCACTTT. Amino acids: CASSPTTGVGSPLHF. The variable domain in full, completed from reference TRBV18 and TRBJ1-6, reads NAGVMQNPRHLVRRRGQEARLRCSPMKGHSHVYWYRQLPEEGLKFMVYLQKENIIDESGMPKERFSAEFPKEGPSILRIQQVVRGDSAAYFCASSPTTGVGSPLHFGNGTRLTVT.

For the CDR3, the DNA is TGTGCCAGCAGATACGGGATCGGTCATTCACCCCTCCACTTT. Translating gives CASRYGIGHSPLHF. This chain links TRBV28 with TRBJ1-6; no clear D. The V and J ends lost 6 bases and 8 bases respectively, with 14 bases between them. The CDR3 spans 14 residues. Germline V CDR1 and CDR2: MDHEN, SYDVKM.

V usage is TRBV19 and J usage is TRBJ1-5; TRBD1 might be the D (6 bases). The CDR3 contains 15 residues. V was cut by 3 bases and J by 6 bases, with 15 bases left in between. CDR1 is LNHDA and CDR2 is SQIVND in the germline V gene (reference sequence). The CDR3 DNA reads TGTGCCAGTAGTATTACCAGGGGAGGGGGTCAGCCCCAGCATTTT. Its protein is CASSITRGGGQPQHF.

The chain carries TRBV10-3 and TRBJ1-1; D may be TRBD1 (6 bases). Trimming pared 7 bases from V and 1 base from J, leaving 16 bases between. Germline lookup yields CDR1 ENHRY and CDR2 SYGVKD. The CDR3 is made up of 15 amino acids. CDR3 coding DNA: TGTGCCATCAAGGGAGACAGGATAGGGAACACTGAAGCTTTCTTT. Amino acid sequence: CAIKGDRIGNTEAFF.

V and J are TRBV6-5 and TRBJ2-7; 7 nucleotides agree with TRBD2. The V gene's germline CDR1 is MNHEY and CDR2 SVGAGI. J was trimmed by 7 bases and V by 7 bases; bases with no gene match: 10. The CDR3 has 13 amino acids. In DNA form, the CDR3 reads TGTGCCAGCACGGTTGGGGGGGTGAGGGAGCAGTACTTC. Encoded protein: CASTVGGVREQYF.

The chain couples TRBV6-2 or TRBV6-3 to TRBJ2-3, with D unresolved. Trimming took off 3 bases at V and 2 bases at J, with 12 bases between the two ends. The CDR3 covers 15 residues. Germline CDR1 MNHEY, CDR2 SVGEGT. The CDR3 DNA sequence: TGTGCCAGCAGTTATCTTAGAGAAGTCACAGATACGCAGTATTTT. It is translated as CASSYLREVTDTQYF.

The chain carries TRBV9 and TRBJ2-1; TRBD1 aligns across 10 bases. CDR3 length: 14 amino acids. Germline V gene sequence: CDR1 SGDLS, CDR2 YYNGEE. V lost 3 bases to trimming and J lost 9 bases; unmatched junction nucleotides: 6. The CDR3 DNA sequence: TGTGCCAGCAGCGCCGGGACAGGGGTGGGTGAGCAGTTCTTC. It encodes CASSAGTGVGEQFF. The variable domain in full, with the rest retrieved from reference TRBV9 and TRBJ2-1, is DSGVTQTPKHLITATGQRVTLRCSPRSGDLSVYWYQQSLDQGLQFLIQYYNGEERAKGNILERFSAQQFPDLHSELNLSSLELGDSALYFCASSAGTGVGEQFFGPGTRLTVL.

This chain uses TRBV4-1 with TRBJ2-3; no definite D call. Trimming cost V 4 bases and J 4 bases, with 9 bases left between them. CDR1 is MGHRA, CDR2 YSYEKL, per germline. The CDR3 covers 13 residues. The CDR3 spells CASSPRAADTQYF. The CDR3 DNA follows: TGCGCCAGCAGCCCCCGTGCAGCAGATACGCAGTATTTT.

The CDR3 here is CAAWGAGTEAFF. The CDR3 region has the DNA TGTGCAGCCTGGGGCGCAGGGACTGAAGCTTTCTTT. The chain employs TRBV5-4 and TRBJ1-1; possible D gene TRBD1, 5 bases. Germline assignment: CDR1 SGHNT and CDR2 YYREEE (reference sequence). The CDR3 consists of 12 residues.

The rearrangement joins TRBV7-6 to TRBJ2-7; D perhaps matches TRBD1 (6 bases). The length of the CDR3 is 15 residues. Between the trimmed V and J ends, which lost 5 bases and 2 bases, there was a span of 16 bases. Per the germline V gene, CDR1 is SGHVS and CDR2 is FNYEAQ. In nucleotides, the CDR3 is TGTGCCAGCAGCATCGGGACAAAGAGAACCTACGAGCAGTACTTC. Translation: CASSIGTKRTYEQYF.